The TCR beta chain described here comes from a study of cytomegalovirus exposure and HLA in healthy donors. Study-wide background: Under 85% of roughly 400 genotyped donors fell in the Caucasian-associated ancestry cluster.

Whole-study findings and limits: When a later analysis was performed, an Asian-associated ancestry cluster reportedly had fewer N-insertions than the approximately 700-donor mean. Further analysis was carried out later, and it showed several of the most significant clusters appearing linked to common viral pathogens.

The primer mix had 60 Vbeta and 13 Jbeta primers. Produced via immunoSEQ multiplex PCR; TCRdb's table is partial and in-frame only. The sample carries 100,000 or so clones, roughly 71% recorded once. In the case of this clone: As yet, its antigen is unknown.

The CDR3 is 14 residues long. Deletions cut 7 bases from V and 0 bases from J, with 15 bases between. CDR1 and CDR2 (germline): SQVTM, ANQGSEA. This clonotype originated in a man between 40 and 49 years old in good health and CMV-seropositive. The sequenced material came from PBMCs. The chain combines TRBV29-1 with TRBJ1-2; the D is unclear. CDR3 sequence: CSALTGVSNYGYTF. The DNA of the CDR3 is TGCAGCGCCCTAACCGGGGTGTCTAACTATGGCTACACCTTC.